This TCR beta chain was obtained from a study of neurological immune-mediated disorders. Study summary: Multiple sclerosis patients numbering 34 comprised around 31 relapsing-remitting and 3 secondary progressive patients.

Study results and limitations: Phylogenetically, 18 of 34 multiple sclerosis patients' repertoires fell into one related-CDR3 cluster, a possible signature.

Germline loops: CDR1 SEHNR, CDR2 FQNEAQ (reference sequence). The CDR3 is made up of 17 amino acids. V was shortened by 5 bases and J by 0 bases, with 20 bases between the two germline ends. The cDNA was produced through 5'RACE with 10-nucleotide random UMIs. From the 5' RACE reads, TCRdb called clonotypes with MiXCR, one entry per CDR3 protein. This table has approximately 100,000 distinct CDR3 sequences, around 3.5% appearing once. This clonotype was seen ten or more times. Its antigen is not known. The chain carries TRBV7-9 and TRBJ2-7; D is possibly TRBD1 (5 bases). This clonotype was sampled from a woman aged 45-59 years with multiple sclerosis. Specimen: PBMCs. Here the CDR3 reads CASSSRPLGPSSYEQYF. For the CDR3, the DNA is TGTGCCAGCAGCAGCCGCCCATTGGGGCCCAGCTCCTACGAGCAGTACTTC.